This TCR beta chain was obtained from a study of T cell responses to AZD1222 COVID-19 vaccine. Findings and limits, study-wide: Sampled repertoires all dated from after the peak T cell response. White British ancestry dominated among donors, who included more females, and clonal diversity was possibly underestimated. Reportedly, close to half of spike-specific TCRs are directed against unmutated variant regions. Recipients of AZD1222 seropositive at baseline numbered only five or six.

Germline loops: CDR1 SGHAT, CDR2 FQDESV (reference sequence). V was trimmed by 0 bases and J by 3 bases, leaving 3 bases between them. There are 13 residues in the CDR3. Assay: immunoSEQ multiplex PCR; the TCRdb copy retains only in-frame clones and omits some. The profile covers around 160,000 clones, with roughly nine tenths appearing a single time and about 1.3% taken by the ten largest. Regarding this clone: Its antigen is undetermined.

The starting material was peripheral blood, obtained on day 0 of AZD1222 vaccination. The genes are TRBV11-1 and TRBJ1-5; D unclear. This receptor was obtained from an adult in good health. The DNA for the CDR3 is TGTGCCAGCAGCTTAGCCCCCAATCAGCCCCAGCATTTT. This translates into CASSLAPNQPQHF.